The clone carrying this T cell receptor (beta chain) has only a few counts. V shed 2 bases and J shed 5 bases, with 12 bases lying between them. CDR1 and CDR2 from the germline V gene are LNHDA and SQIVND (reference sequence). The CDR3 runs to 15 residues. The authors reverse transcribed all of the isolated RNA, so sequencing captured expressed TCRB transcripts. Clones were sequenced by immunoSEQ multiplex PCR, and TCRdb holds only the in-frame ones, with some missing. Counted here are approximately 150,000 clones, about 9.8% occurring once; the ten biggest clones make up under 2.5%. The data were taken from a study of beta chain features in type 1 diabetes. Purity (above 98%) was reached by all sorted populations.

The receptor was derived from a woman aged 18-29 years in good health. Sequenced input: central memory CD4+ T cells from blood. This rearrangement joins TRBV19 to TRBJ2-2, with D perhaps TRBD2 (6 bases). CDR3 amino acids: CASSITEGYTGELFF. The CDR3 DNA sequence: TGTGCCAGTAGTATAACGGAGGGGTATACCGGGGAGCTGTTTTTT. The full variable domain, with the rest looked up from reference TRBV19 and TRBJ2-2, is DGGITQSPKYLFRKEGQNVTLSCEQNLNHDAMYWYRQDPGQGLRLIYYSQIVNDFQKGDIAEGYSVSREKKESFPLTVTSAQKNPTAFYLCASSITEGYTGELFFGEGSRLTVL.